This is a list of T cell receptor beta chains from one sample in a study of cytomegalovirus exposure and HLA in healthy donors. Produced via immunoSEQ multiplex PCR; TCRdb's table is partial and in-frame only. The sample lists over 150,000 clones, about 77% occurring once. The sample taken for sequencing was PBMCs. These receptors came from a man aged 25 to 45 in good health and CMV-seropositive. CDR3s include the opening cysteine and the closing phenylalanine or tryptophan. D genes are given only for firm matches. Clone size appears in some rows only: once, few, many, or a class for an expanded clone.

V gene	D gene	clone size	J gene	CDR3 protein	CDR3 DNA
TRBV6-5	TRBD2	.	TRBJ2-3	CASSYERGSLTDTQYF	TGTGCCAGCAGTTATGAGCGGGGCTCCCTCACAGATACGCAGTATTTT
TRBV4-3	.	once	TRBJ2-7	CASSQDSRDRHYSYEQYF	TGCGCCAGCAGCCAAGATTCCCGCGACAGGCACTACTCCTACGAGCAGTACTTC
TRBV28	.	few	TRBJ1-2	CASRRSGRDGYTF	TGTGCCAGCAGGCGGTCGGGGAGGGATGGCTACACCTTC
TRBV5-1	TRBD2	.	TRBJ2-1	CASRAVGGAYNEQFF	TGCGCCAGCAGAGCGGTGGGAGGGGCCTACAATGAGCAGTTCTTC
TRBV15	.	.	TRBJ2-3	CATAPGTSSRFTDTQYF	TGTGCCACCGCCCCCGGGACATCTTCACGTTTCACAGATACGCAGTATTTT
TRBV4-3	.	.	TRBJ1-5	CASSQDRARNQPQHF	TGCGCCAGCAGCCAAGACAGGGCGCGCAATCAGCCCCAGCATTTT
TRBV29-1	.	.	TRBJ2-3	CSLLVGADTQYF	TGCAGCCTATTGGTAGGGGCAGATACGCAGTATTTT
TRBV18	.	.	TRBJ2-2	CASSPTGGELFF	TGTGCCAGCTCACCAACCGGGGGGGAGCTGTTTTTT
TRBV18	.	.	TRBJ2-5	CASSPDFQETQYF	TGTGCCAGCTCACCGGACTTTCAAGAGACCCAGTACTTC
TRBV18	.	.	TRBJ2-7	CASSPQSSSYEQYF	TGTGCCAGCTCGCCTCAATCAAGCTCCTACGAGCAGTACTTC
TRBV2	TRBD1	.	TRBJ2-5	CASTRTGGGETQYF	TGTGCCAGCACCCGGACAGGGGGGGGAGAGACCCAGTACTTC
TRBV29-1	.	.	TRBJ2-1	CSAPQGGSYNEQFF	TGCAGCGCCCCTCAGGGCGGCTCCTACAATGAGCAGTTCTTC
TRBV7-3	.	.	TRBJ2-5	CASSQKRAGQETQYF	TGTGCCAGCAGCCAGAAAAGGGCGGGACAAGAGACCCAGTACTTC
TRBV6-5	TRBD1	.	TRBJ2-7	CASSTGQGGYEQYF	TGTGCCAGCAGTACGGGACAGGGGGGCTACGAGCAGTACTTC
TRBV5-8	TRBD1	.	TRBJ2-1	CASSPRVGRQGNEQFF	TGTGCCAGCAGCCCGAGGGTGGGACGACAGGGGAATGAGCAGTTCTTC
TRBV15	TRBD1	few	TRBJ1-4	CATSSDQGAGNEKLFF	TGTGCCACCAGCAGCGATCAGGGGGCGGGTAATGAAAAACTGTTTTTT
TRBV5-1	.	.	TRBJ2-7	CASSLPAYEQYF	TGCGCCAGCAGCTTGCCAGCCTACGAGCAGTACTTC
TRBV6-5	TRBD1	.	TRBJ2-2	CASSTRTGAGELFF	TGTGCCAGCAGCACCCGGACAGGGGCCGGGGAGCTGTTTTTT
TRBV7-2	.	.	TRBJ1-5	CASSPSYNQPQHF	TGTGCCAGCAGCCCGAGTTACAATCAGCCCCAGCATTTT
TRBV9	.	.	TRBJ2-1	CASSVGVGGGSYNEQFF	TGTGCCAGCAGCGTAGGAGTCGGAGGAGGCTCCTACAATGAGCAGTTCTTC
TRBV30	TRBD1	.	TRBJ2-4	CAWSPGTGNAYIQYF	TGTGCCTGGAGTCCGGGGACAGGGAATGCCTACATTCAGTACTTC
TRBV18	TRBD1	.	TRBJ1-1	CASSPEETGYAEAFF	TGTGCCAGCTCACCAGAAGAGACAGGGTACGCTGAAGCTTTCTTT
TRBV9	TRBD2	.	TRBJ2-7	CASSAHWGPGGYEQYF	TGTGCCAGCAGCGCACATTGGGGCCCGGGAGGCTACGAGCAGTACTTC
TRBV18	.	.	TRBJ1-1	CASSPAENTEAFF	TGTGCCAGCTCACCGGCCGAGAACACTGAAGCTTTCTTT
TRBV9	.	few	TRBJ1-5	CASSPLGGWPQHF	TGTGCCAGCAGCCCCCTCGGCGGTTGGCCCCAGCATTTT
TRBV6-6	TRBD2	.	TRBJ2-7	CASTPREGGSYEQYF	TGTGCCAGCACCCCGCGGGAGGGGGGGTCCTACGAGCAGTACTTC
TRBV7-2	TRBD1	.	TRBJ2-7	CASSPYRGEQYF	TGTGCCAGCAGCCCGTACAGGGGCGAGCAGTACTTC
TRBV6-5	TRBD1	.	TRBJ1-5	CASSYSTGIHQPQHF	TGTGCCAGCAGTTACTCGACAGGGATCCATCAGCCCCAGCATTTT
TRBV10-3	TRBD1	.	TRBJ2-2	CAISGGDRAGTGELFF	TGTGCCATCAGTGGCGGGGACAGGGCGGGCACCGGGGAGCTGTTTTTT
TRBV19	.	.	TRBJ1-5	CASSIRGINQPQHF	TGTGCCAGTAGTATTCGGGGAATAAATCAGCCCCAGCATTTT
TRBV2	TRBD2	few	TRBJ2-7	CASSYTAGVGYEQYF	TGTGCCAGCAGTTATACGGCGGGAGTTGGGTACGAGCAGTACTTC
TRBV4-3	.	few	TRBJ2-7	CASSPRQDLETYEQYF	TGCGCCAGCAGCCCGCGACAGGACTTAGAGACCTACGAGCAGTACTTC
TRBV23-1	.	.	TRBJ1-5	CASSRGDYYSNQPQHF	TGCGCCAGCAGCCGGGGGGATTACTATAGCAATCAGCCCCAGCATTTT
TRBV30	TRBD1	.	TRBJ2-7	CAWDRTGGSYEQYF	TGTGCCTGGGATAGGACAGGGGGCTCCTACGAGCAGTACTTC
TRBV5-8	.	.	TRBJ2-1	CASSPIGTQNNEQFF	TGTGCCAGCAGCCCCATCGGGACACAGAACAATGAGCAGTTCTTC
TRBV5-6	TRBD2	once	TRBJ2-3	CASSLRGGGGTDTQYF	TGTGCCAGCAGCTTGAGGGGCGGGGGTGGGACAGATACGCAGTATTTT
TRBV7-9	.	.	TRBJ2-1	CASSLGTSNEQFF	TGTGCCAGCAGCTTAGGGACTTCCAATGAGCAGTTCTTC
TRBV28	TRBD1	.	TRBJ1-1	CASSWGDRPNTEAFF	TGTGCCAGCAGTTGGGGGGACAGGCCGAACACTGAAGCTTTCTTT
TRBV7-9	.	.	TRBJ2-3	CASSPSADTQYF	TGTGCCAGCAGCCCGTCAGCAGATACGCAGTATTTT
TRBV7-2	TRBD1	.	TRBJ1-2	CASSLATRTGRDGYTF	TGTGCCAGCAGCTTAGCCACCCGGACAGGGAGGGATGGCTACACCTTC
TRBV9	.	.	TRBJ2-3	CASTPDSRTDTQYF	TGTGCCAGCACCCCAGACTCCCGCACAGATACGCAGTATTTT
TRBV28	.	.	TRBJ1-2	CASSYPPWQGSNYGYTF	TGTGCCAGCAGCTATCCCCCATGGCAGGGATCTAACTATGGCTACACCTTC
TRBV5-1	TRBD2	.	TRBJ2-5	CASSLRLAGTQETQYF	TGCGCCAGCAGCTTGAGGCTAGCGGGGACTCAAGAGACCCAGTACTTC
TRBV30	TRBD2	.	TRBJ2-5	CAWSVLAGGQETQYF	TGTGCCTGGAGTGTACTGGCGGGGGGGCAAGAGACCCAGTACTTC
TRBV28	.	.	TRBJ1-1	CASSLRTPVDTEAFF	TGTGCCAGCAGTTTGCGGACTCCCGTGGACACTGAAGCTTTCTTT
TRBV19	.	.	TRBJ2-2	CASSMGGRANTGELFF	TGTGCCAGTAGTATGGGGGGGCGGGCGAACACCGGGGAGCTGTTTTTT
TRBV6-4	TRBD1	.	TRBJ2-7	CARPGQGAPYEQYF	TGTGCCAGACCGGGACAGGGGGCGCCTTACGAGCAGTACTTC
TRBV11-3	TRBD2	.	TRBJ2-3	CASRTSGTDTQYF	TGTGCCAGCAGGACTAGCGGCACAGATACGCAGTATTTT